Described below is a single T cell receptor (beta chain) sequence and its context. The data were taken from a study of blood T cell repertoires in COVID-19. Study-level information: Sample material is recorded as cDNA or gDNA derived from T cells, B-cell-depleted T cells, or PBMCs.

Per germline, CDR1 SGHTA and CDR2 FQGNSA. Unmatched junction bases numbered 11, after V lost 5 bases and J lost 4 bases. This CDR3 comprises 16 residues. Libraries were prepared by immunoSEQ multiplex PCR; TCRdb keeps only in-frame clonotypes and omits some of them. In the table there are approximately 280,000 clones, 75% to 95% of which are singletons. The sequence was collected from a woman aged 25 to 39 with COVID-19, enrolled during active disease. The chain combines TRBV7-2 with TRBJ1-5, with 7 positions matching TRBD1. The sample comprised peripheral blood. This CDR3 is CASSASTGVGNQPQHF. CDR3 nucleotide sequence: TGTGCCAGCAGCGCCTCAACAGGGGTGGGAAATCAGCCCCAGCATTTT.